This TCR beta chain was sequenced in a study of T cell responses to AZD1222 COVID-19 vaccine. Looked up from germline, CDR1 is SGHDT and CDR2 is YYEEEE. This CDR3 spans 13 amino acids. The V end lost 1 base, the J end lost 5 bases, and 10 bases lay between the germline ends. As concerns this clone: Its antigen is not identified.

Clones were read by immunoSEQ multiplex PCR, and TCRdb kept only the in-frame ones, dropping some. The sample has approximately 110,000 clones; roughly 89% are singletons. Study observations and caveats: Repertoires were sampled only after the peak T cell response. Donors in the cohort were predominantly white British and more often female, and clonal diversity was possibly underestimated. Just 5 or 6 AZD1222 recipients tested seropositive at baseline.

The chain couples TRBV5-6 to TRBJ2-7; D perhaps matches TRBD1 (6 bases). Sequenced here: peripheral blood, sampled 28 days after the second AZD1222 dose. The clonotype originates from an adult who received the AZD1222 COVID-19 vaccine. The CDR3 nucleotides read TGTGCCAGCAGCTTGTGGGGGCTTAACGAGCAGTACTTC. Its protein is CASSLWGLNEQYF.